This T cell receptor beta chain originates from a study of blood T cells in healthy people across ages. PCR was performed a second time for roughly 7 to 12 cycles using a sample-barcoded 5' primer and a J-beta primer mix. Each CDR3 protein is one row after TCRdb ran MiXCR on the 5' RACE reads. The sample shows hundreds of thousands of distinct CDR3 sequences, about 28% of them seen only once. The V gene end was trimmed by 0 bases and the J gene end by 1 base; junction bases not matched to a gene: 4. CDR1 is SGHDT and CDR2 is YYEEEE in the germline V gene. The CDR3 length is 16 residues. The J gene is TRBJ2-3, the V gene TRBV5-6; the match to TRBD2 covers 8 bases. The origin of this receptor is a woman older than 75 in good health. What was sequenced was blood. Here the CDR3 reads CASSLEREWGTDTQYF. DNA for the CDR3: TGTGCCAGCAGCTTGGAGCGGGAGTGGGGCACAGATACGCAGTATTTT. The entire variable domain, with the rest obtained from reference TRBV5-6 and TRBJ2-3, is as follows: DAGVTQSPTHLIKTRGQQVTLRCSPKSGHDTVSWYQQALGQGPQFIFQYYEEEERQRGNFPDRFSGHQFPNYSSELNVNALLLGDSALYLCASSLEREWGTDTQYFGPGTRLTVL.